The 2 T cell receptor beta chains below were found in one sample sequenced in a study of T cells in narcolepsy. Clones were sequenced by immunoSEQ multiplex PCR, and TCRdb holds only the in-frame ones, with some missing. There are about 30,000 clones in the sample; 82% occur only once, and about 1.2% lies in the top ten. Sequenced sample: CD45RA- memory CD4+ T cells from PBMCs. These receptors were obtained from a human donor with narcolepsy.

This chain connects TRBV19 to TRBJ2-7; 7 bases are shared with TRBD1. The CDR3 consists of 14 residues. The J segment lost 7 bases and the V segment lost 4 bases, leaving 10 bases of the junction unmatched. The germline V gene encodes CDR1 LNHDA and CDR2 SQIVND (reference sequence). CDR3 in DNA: TGTGCCAGTAGTACCCGTCGACAGGGTCAGGAGCAGTACTTC. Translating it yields CASSTRRQGQEQYF.

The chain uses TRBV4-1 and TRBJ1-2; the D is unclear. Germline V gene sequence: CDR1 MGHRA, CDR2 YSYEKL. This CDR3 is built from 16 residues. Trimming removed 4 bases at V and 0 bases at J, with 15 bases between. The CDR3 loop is CASSPVGRTTNYGYTF. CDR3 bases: TGCGCCAGCAGCCCCGTAGGGAGGACGACTAACTATGGCTACACCTTC.